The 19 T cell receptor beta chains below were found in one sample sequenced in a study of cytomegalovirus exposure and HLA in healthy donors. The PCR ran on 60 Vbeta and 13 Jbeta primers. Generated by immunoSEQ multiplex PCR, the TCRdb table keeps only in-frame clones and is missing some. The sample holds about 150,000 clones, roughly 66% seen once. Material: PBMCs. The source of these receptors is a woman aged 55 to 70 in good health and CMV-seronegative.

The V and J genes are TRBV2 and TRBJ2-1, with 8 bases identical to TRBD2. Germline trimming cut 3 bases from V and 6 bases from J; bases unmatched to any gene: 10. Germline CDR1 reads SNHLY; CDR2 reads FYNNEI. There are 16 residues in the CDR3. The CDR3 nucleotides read TGTGCCAGCAGTGACGTCCCCGGGGGGGGGCCCAATGAGCAGTTCTTC. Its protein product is CASSDVPGGGPNEQFF.

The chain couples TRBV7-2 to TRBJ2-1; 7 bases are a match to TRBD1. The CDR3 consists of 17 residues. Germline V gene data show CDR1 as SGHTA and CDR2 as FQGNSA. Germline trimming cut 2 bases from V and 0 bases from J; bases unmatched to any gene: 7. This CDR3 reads CASSLLGQLSSYNEQFF. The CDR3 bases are TGTGCCAGCAGCTTATTGGGACAGTTAAGCTCCTACAATGAGCAGTTCTTC.

CDR3 bases: TGTGCCACGAACCCGGGACTAGCGAGAGGAGGTGAGCAGTTCTTC. Amino acid sequence: CATNPGLARGGEQFF. This rearrangement joins TRBV30 to TRBJ2-1; 10 nucleotides agree with TRBD2. Germline assignment: CDR1 GTSNPN and CDR2 SVGIG (reference sequence). J lost 9 bases, V lost 8 bases, and 16 bases had no gene match. The CDR3 length is 15 residues.

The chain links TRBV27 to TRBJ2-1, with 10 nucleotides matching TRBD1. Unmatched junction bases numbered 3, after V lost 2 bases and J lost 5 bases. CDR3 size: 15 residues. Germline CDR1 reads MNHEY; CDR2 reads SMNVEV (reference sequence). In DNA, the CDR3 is TGTGCCAGCAGTTTAAGACAGGGGGCGGACAATGAGCAGTTCTTC. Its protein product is CASSLRQGADNEQFF.

The chain's CDR3 is CASSPRHVSLGETQYF. CDR3 in DNA: TGTGCCAGCAGCCCTCGTCACGTCTCCCTCGGGGAGACCCAGTACTTC. The chain has TRBV7-3 and TRBJ2-5; no reliable D call. Germline V gene lookup returns CDR1 SGHTA and CDR2 FQGTGA. V was shortened by 5 bases and J by 5 bases, with 21 bases between the two germline ends. The CDR3 covers 16 residues.

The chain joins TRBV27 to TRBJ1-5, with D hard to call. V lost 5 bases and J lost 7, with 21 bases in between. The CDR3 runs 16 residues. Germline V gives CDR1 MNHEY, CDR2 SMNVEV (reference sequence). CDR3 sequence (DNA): TGTGCCAGCAGTCCCCGGCCACCTCGGGATGGACAGCCCCAGCATTTT. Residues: CASSPRPPRDGQPQHF.

The CDR3 sequence: CASSLGVEQPQHF. In DNA form, the CDR3 reads TGTGCCAGCAGCTTAGGGGTCGAACAGCCCCAGCATTTT. The V gene is TRBV5-6, the J gene TRBJ1-5, with D perhaps TRBD1 (5 bases). V was shortened by 2 bases and J by 7 bases, with 10 bases between the two germline ends. This CDR3 comprises 13 residues. From germline, CDR1 is SGHDT and CDR2 YYEEEE.

CDR3 protein: CASSTDRVINEQFF. The CDR3 bases are TGTGCCAGCAGCACGGACAGGGTTATTAATGAGCAGTTCTTC. The chain uses TRBV5-4 and TRBJ2-1; 8 nucleotides line up with TRBD1. Germline V gives CDR1 SGHNT, CDR2 YYREEE (reference sequence). V lost 4 bases, J lost 7 bases, and 7 bases stayed unmatched. There are 14 residues in the CDR3.

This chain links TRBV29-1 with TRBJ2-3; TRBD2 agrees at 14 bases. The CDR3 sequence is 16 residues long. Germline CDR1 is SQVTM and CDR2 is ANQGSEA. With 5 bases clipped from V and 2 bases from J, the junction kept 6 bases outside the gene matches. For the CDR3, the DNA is TGCAGCGTTCCCCGGACTAGCGGGGGGTTCACAGATACGCAGTATTTT. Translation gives CSVPRTSGGFTDTQYF.

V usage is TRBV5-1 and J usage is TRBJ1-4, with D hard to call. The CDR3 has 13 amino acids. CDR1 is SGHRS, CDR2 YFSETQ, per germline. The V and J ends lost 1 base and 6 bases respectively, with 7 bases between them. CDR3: CASSLFPDEKLFF. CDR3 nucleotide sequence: TGCGCCAGCAGCTTGTTCCCGGATGAAAAACTGTTTTTT.

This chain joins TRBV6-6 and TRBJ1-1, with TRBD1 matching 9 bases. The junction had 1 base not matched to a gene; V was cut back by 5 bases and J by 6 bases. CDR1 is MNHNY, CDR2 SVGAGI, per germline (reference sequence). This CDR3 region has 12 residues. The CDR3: CASSRQGAEAFF. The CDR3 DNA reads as TGTGCCAGCAGTCGACAGGGGGCTGAAGCTTTCTTT.

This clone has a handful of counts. The CDR3 spells CASSLKAGRTDTQYF. For the CDR3, the DNA is TGTGCCAGCAGCTTGAAGGCAGGGCGAACAGATACGCAGTATTTT. V usage is TRBV5-4 and J usage is TRBJ2-3; D is possibly TRBD1 (5 bases). V lost 1 base and J lost 3, with 12 bases in between. CDR1 SGHNT and CDR2 YYREEE come from the germline V gene (reference sequence). This CDR3 contains 15 residues. The complete variable domain, with remaining parts taken from reference TRBV5-4 and TRBJ2-3, reads ETGVTQSPTHLIKTRGQQVTLRCSSQSGHNTVSWYQQALGQGPQFIFQYYREEENGRGNFPPRFSGLQFPNYSSELNVNALELDDSALYLCASSLKAGRTDTQYFGPGTRLTVL.

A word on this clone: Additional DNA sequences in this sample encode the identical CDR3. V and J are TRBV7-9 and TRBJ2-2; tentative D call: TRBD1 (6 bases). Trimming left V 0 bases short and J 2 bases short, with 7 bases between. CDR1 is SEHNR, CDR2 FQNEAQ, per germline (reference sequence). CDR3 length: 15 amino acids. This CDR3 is CASSLARGNTGELFF. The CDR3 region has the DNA TGTGCCAGCAGCTTAGCCAGGGGCAACACCGGGGAGCTGTTTTTT.

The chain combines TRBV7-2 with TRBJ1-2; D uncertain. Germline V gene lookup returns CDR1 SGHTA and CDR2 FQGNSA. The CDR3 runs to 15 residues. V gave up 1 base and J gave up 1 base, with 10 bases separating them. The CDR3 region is CASSLGARGNYGYTF. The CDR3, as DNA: TGTGCCAGCAGCTTAGGGGCCCGGGGTAACTATGGCTACACCTTC.

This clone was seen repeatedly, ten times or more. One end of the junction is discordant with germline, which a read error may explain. CDR3 sequence reads: CASSLQEGTEAFF. The CDR3 DNA reads as TGTGCTAGCAGCCTACAGGAGGGGACTGAAGCTTTCTTT. This chain connects TRBV7-7 to TRBJ1-1, with a tentative D call TRBD1 (5 bases). From germline, CDR1 is SSHAT and CDR2 FNYEAQ (reference sequence). The CDR3 contains 13 residues.

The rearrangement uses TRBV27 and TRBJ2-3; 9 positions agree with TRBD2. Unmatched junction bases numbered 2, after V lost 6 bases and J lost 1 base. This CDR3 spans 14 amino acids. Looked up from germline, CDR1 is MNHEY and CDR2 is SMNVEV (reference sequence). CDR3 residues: CASRLAGGTDTQYF. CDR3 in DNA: TGTGCCAGCAGATTAGCGGGAGGCACAGATACGCAGTATTTT.

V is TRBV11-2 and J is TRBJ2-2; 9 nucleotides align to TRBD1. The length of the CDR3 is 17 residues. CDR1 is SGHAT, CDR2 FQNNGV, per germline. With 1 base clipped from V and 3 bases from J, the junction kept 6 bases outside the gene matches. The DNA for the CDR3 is TGTGCCAGCAGCTTAGGACCGGGACAGGGTGACACCGGGGAGCTGTTTTTT. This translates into CASSLGPGQGDTGELFF.

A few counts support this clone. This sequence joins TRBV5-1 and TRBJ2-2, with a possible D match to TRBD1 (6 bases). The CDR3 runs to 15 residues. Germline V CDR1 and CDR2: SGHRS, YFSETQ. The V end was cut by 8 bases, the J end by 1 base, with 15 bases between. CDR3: CARYTGQRNTGELFF. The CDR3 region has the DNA TGCGCCAGGTATACGGGACAACGGAACACCGGGGAGCTGTTTTTT.

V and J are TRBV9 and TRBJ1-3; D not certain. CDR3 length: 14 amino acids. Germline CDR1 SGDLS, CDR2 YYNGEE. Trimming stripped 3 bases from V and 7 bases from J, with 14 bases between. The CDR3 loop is CASSGGPVRNTIYF. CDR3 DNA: TGTGCCAGCAGCGGAGGTCCCGTCCGGAACACCATATATTTT.